This TCR beta chain derives from a study of T cells expressing NK-cell markers. Study at large: All TCR beta repertoires analysed originated from sorted CD3+CD56+NKG2C+, CD3+CD56+NKG2C- and CD3+CD56-NKG2C+ T cells. The eight sequenced donors comprised seven who were HCMV-seropositive and one who was seronegative. Study-wide results and caveats: A few of the donors also had these clonotypes leading their CD3+CD56-NKG2C+ fraction.

The V gene's germline CDR1 is SGHAT and CDR2 FQNNGV. The CDR3 consists of 18 residues. As for this clonotype: Its antigen is unknown.

Scientists made TCR beta cDNA using 5'RACE template switching with UMIs. TCRdb reanalyzed the 5' RACE reads, giving one entry per CDR3 protein sequence and no DNA. This repertoire comprises about 300,000 distinct CDR3 sequences; its ten largest clones make up more than 3.5%. This sequence originates from a woman between 18 and 75 years old in good health. The sample consisted of blood T cells: a sorted CD56 or NKG2C T cell subset, CD4+ or CD8+ T cells, or bulk PBMC T cells (not recorded which). The chain is built from TRBV11-2 and TRBJ1-3; TCRdb indicates TRBD1, and absent DNA this call remains unverified. The CDR3 region is CASSSLVFLDRDRNTIYF.